These 16 T cell receptor beta chains were sequenced from one sample in a study of cytomegalovirus exposure and HLA in healthy donors. The PCR contained 60 Vbeta and 13 Jbeta primers. Assay used: immunoSEQ multiplex PCR; TCRdb lists only in-frame clones, some missing. The sample yields 110,000 to 150,000 clones, 70% to 80% seen once. The sample was PBMCs. These receptors were obtained from a female donor in good health and CMV-seronegative.

The chain joins TRBV11-2 to TRBJ1-2; 7 positions match TRBD1. V lost 1 base to trimming and J lost 3 bases; unmatched junction nucleotides: 2. The CDR3 length is 14 residues. Germline CDR1 and CDR2: SGHAT and FQNNGV. In nucleotides, the CDR3 is TGTGCCAGCAGCTTAGTCGGGACAGACTATGGCTACACCTTC. Its protein product is CASSLVGTDYGYTF.

The V call is TRBV7-2, the J call TRBJ1-1; no reliable D call. V was pared by 1 base and J by 5 bases, with 2 bases between. In germline, CDR1 is SGHTA, CDR2 FQGNSA. This CDR3 has 11 residues. Here the CDR3 reads CASSLVTEAFF. DNA of the CDR3: TGTGCCAGCAGCTTAGTAACTGAAGCTTTCTTT.

Only a few counts were recorded for this clone. The CDR3 protein is CASSLEARQFF. The CDR3 DNA reads TGTGCCAGCAGCTTAGAGGCTAGGCAGTTCTTC. V gene TRBV7-2 combines with J gene TRBJ2-1; D ambiguous. Germline assignment: CDR1 SGHTA and CDR2 FQGNSA. Trimming left V 1 base short and J 12 bases short, with 7 bases between. CDR3 length: 11 amino acids. The full variable domain, completed using reference TRBV7-2 and TRBJ2-1, is GAGVSQSPSNKVTEKGKDVELRCDPISGHTALYWYRQSLGQGLEFLIYFQGNSAPDKSGLPSDRFSAERTGGSVSTLTIQRTQQEDSAVYLCASSLEARQFFGPGTRLTVL.

This clone was counted once. The gene calls are TRBV18 and TRBJ2-7; D is perhaps TRBD1 (5 bases). Germline V gene sequence: CDR1 KGHSH, CDR2 LQKENI. The length of the CDR3 is 12 residues. V was clipped by 6 bases and J by 4 bases, with 10 bases between them. This CDR3 is CASSLGRYEQYF. The CDR3 nucleotides read TGTGCCAGCTCGCTGGGGCGGTACGAGCAGTACTTC.

A single count supports this clone. This rearrangement joins TRBV29-1 to TRBJ2-7; 12 bases fit TRBD2. This CDR3 contains 13 residues. J lost 6 bases, V lost 7 bases, and 7 bases had no gene match. From germline, CDR1 is SQVTM and CDR2 ANQGSEA. DNA of the CDR3: TGCAGCGCCAGACTAGCGGGAGTAGGCGAGCAGTACTTC. Its translation: CSARLAGVGEQYF.

The chain employs TRBV10-3 and TRBJ2-7; 13 nucleotides align to TRBD2. Germline V lookup: CDR1 ENHRY, CDR2 SYGVKD. The ends lost 2 bases at V and 4 bases at J; junction bases unmatched: 5. CDR3 size: 16 residues. The CDR3 sequence is CAISEGLAGEIYEQYF. DNA for the CDR3: TGTGCCATCAGTGAGGGACTAGCGGGGGAGATATACGAGCAGTACTTC.

V is TRBV11-2 and J is TRBJ1-2; D gene ambiguous. CDR3 length: 15 residues. Trimming left V 0 bases short and J 2 bases short, with 10 bases between. Germline loops: CDR1 SGHAT, CDR2 FQNNGV. The CDR3 bases are TGTGCCAGCAGCTTAGAAGTCAGTTTCAACTATGGCTACACCTTC. Its protein product is CASSLEVSFNYGYTF.

V gene TRBV19 combines with J gene TRBJ1-2; tentatively, D is TRBD1 (5 bases). Trimming removed 5 bases from V and 1 base from J, with 11 bases in between. Germline V CDR1 and CDR2: LNHDA, SQIVND (reference sequence). The CDR3 length is 14 residues. The CDR3 coding sequence is TGTGCCAGTAGTCTCTTGGACATTAACTATGGCTACACCTTC. Translated, it gives CASSLLDINYGYTF.

This chain links TRBV7-3 with TRBJ2-1; 7 bases agree with TRBD1. V shed 2 bases, J shed 7 bases, and the junction held 8 bases outside the gene matches. This CDR3 contains 15 residues. Germline V gives CDR1 SGHTA, CDR2 FQGTGA. CDR3 DNA sequence: TGTGCCAGCAGCTTACAACAGGGGACGGGGAATGAGCAGTTCTTC. Protein product: CASSLQQGTGNEQFF.

This rearrangement joins TRBV19 to TRBJ1-5; 11 nucleotides agree with TRBD1. CDR1 is LNHDA and CDR2 is SQIVND in the germline V gene (reference sequence). The CDR3 consists of 15 residues. V was pared by 4 bases and J by 4 bases, with 3 bases of the junction left unmatched. The CDR3 sequence is CASSRGQGVNQPQHF. The CDR3, as DNA: TGTGCCAGTAGTAGGGGACAGGGGGTGAATCAGCCCCAGCATTTT.

The chain joins TRBV2 to TRBJ1-3, with D possibly TRBD1 on 6 matching bases. Germline-derived CDR1 and CDR2 are SNHLY and FYNNEI. The CDR3 has 14 residues. Trimming shortened V by 7 bases and J by 0 bases, and 10 bases separated the two germline ends. This CDR3 reads CASKTGYSGNTIYF. CDR3 coding DNA: TGTGCCAGCAAGACAGGCTACTCTGGAAACACCATATATTTT.

V is TRBV13 and J is TRBJ1-2, with 11 bases matching TRBD1. The CDR3 contains 16 residues. The V gene end was trimmed by 5 bases and the J gene end by 7 bases; junction bases not matched to a gene: 12. Germline assignment: CDR1 PRHDT and CDR2 FYEKMQ (reference sequence). As DNA, the CDR3 is TGTGCCAGCAGCGTCGTGGTTGGACAGGGGGCGTCTGGCTACACCTTC. It is translated as CASSVVVGQGASGYTF.

This chain uses TRBV29-1 with TRBJ2-5; tentatively, D is TRBD2 (6 bases). Gene TRBJ2-7 matches the end of the DNA better, so the J call may be wrong. The CDR3 length is 14 residues. CDR1 is SQVTM and CDR2 is ANQGSEA in the germline V gene. In DNA, the CDR3 is TGCAGCGTTGAAAGTCCGGATCGGGGGATCGAGCAGTACTTC. This encodes CSVESPDRGIEQYF.

The chain has TRBV5-4 and TRBJ2-1; TRBD2 might be the D (5 bases). V gave up 7 bases and J gave up 1 base, with 15 bases separating them. Germline V gives CDR1 SGHNT, CDR2 YYREEE (reference sequence). There are 15 residues in the CDR3. This CDR3 is CASRRTPRSYNEQFF. CDR3 coding DNA: TGTGCCAGCCGCAGGACTCCCCGGTCCTACAATGAGCAGTTCTTC. The whole variable domain, filled in from reference TRBV5-4 and TRBJ2-1, reads ETGVTQSPTHLIKTRGQQVTLRCSSQSGHNTVSWYQQALGQGPQFIFQYYREEENGRGNFPPRFSGLQFPNYSSELNVNALELDDSALYLCASRRTPRSYNEQFFGPGTRLTVL.

As DNA, the CDR3 is TGTGCCAGCAGTTACAGAGAGTATCGCTACACCTTC. Translated, it gives CASSYREYRYTF. The chain is built from TRBV28 and TRBJ1-2; no firm D call. V was cut by 4 bases and J by 9 bases, with 12 bases left in between. Germline lookup yields CDR1 MDHEN and CDR2 SYDVKM. This CDR3 is built from 12 residues.

The rearrangement links TRBV9 to TRBJ2-6; D is unclear. The CDR3 has 15 residues. Trimming pared 2 bases from V and 2 bases from J, leaving 8 bases between. Germline assignment: CDR1 SGDLS and CDR2 YYNGEE. CDR3 amino acids: CASSVSTPGANVLTF. CDR3 bases: TGTGCCAGCAGCGTGTCTACTCCTGGGGCCAACGTCCTGACTTTC.